This T cell receptor beta chain was identified in a study of T-cell reconstitution after alpha-beta-depleted transplantation in children. This clonotype has at least ten counts. During its preparation, the TCRbeta library received unique molecular identifiers. TCRdb re-called the PCR reads through MiXCR, storing one row per CDR3 protein. The table records some 490,000 distinct CDR3 sequences, 9.5% to 15% of them present only once. The sample was PBMCs from the stem cell graft donor, taken from the stem cell graft. The sequence was collected from a human donor who donated a stem cell graft to a child with combined immunodeficiency.

CDR3 protein: CASSEPSDRADTQYF. The CDR3 nucleotides are TGTGCCAGCAGCGAACCAAGTGATCGGGCAGATACGCAGTATTTT. The V and J genes are TRBV5-6 and TRBJ2-3; no reliable D call. Germline V gene lookup returns CDR1 SGHDT and CDR2 YYEEEE. Trimming took 4 bases from V and 4 from J, leaving 16 bases between them. The CDR3 sequence is 15 residues long.